Following are 7 T cell receptor beta chains from one sample sequenced in a study of blood T cell repertoires in COVID-19. Using immunoSEQ multiplex PCR, the repertoire was profiled, and TCRdb retains in-frame clones only, with some absent. The sample carries roughly 380,000 clones, over 85% recorded once. Sequencing used peripheral blood. These receptors were collected from a woman in her sixties with COVID-19, enrolled during active disease.

The chain carries TRBV19 and TRBJ2-5, with a weak D call TRBD1 (5 bases). The CDR3 has 15 residues. Trimming removed 6 bases at V and 1 base at J, with 15 bases between. Germline CDR1 is LNHDA and CDR2 is SQIVND (reference sequence). CDR3 bases: TGTGCCAGTAGCCGCATCGACAGATTCCAAGAGACCCAGTACTTC. Protein sequence: CASSRIDRFQETQYF. The whole variable domain, remainder taken from reference TRBV19 and TRBJ2-5, is DGGITQSPKYLFRKEGQNVTLSCEQNLNHDAMYWYRQDPGQGLRLIYYSQIVNDFQKGDIAEGYSVSREKKESFPLTVTSAQKNPTAFYLCASSRIDRFQETQYFGPGTRLLVL.

This chain connects TRBV7-9 to TRBJ2-7; possibly TRBD1 for D (6 bases). V lost 7 bases, J lost 1 base, and 14 bases lay in between. There are 14 residues in the CDR3. Germline CDR1 and CDR2: SEHNR and FQNEAQ (reference sequence). The CDR3: CASTYKDRSYEQYF. The CDR3 nucleotides are TGTGCCAGCACCTATAAGGACAGATCCTACGAGCAGTACTTC.

V is TRBV4-2 and J is TRBJ1-2; 7 nucleotides align to TRBD1. This CDR3 has 16 residues. The germline V gene has CDR1 LGHNA and CDR2 YNFKEQ. V shed 4 bases and J 8 bases; nucleotides not matched to a gene: 16. CDR3: CASSRETGANRGGYTF. Written as DNA, the CDR3 is TGTGCCAGCAGCCGCGAAACAGGGGCAAACCGTGGAGGCTACACCTTC.

The chain joins TRBV2 to TRBJ1-3; D is uncertain. Germline lookup yields CDR1 SNHLY and CDR2 FYNNEI. The V end was cut by 0 bases, the J end by 0 bases, with 12 bases between. The CDR3 is made up of 17 amino acids. The CDR3 is CASSEARSDISGNTIYF. DNA for the CDR3: TGTGCCAGCAGTGAAGCTCGAAGTGACATCTCTGGAAACACCATATATTTT.

This clone was counted once. The rearrangement uses TRBV15 and TRBJ2-1; tentatively, D is TRBD2 (5 bases). Trimming stripped 3 bases from V and 4 bases from J, with 7 bases between. Germline V gives CDR1 LNHNV, CDR2 YYDKDF (reference sequence). The CDR3 consists of 13 residues. The CDR3 here is CATSSGDYNEQFF. In DNA form, the CDR3 reads TGTGCCACCAGCAGCGGGGATTACAATGAGCAGTTCTTC.

The chain uses TRBV2 and TRBJ1-2; TRBD1 matches 7 bases. J lost 4 bases, V lost 7 bases, and 6 bases had no gene match. Germline values: CDR1 SNHLY, CDR2 FYNNEI. The length of the CDR3 is 13 residues. CDR3: CASTTDRSYGYTF. The CDR3 DNA sequence: TGTGCCAGCACCACGGACAGGTCCTATGGCTACACCTTC.

The rearrangement joins TRBV4-2 to TRBJ2-7, with D possibly matching TRBD2 (5 bases). V was trimmed by 1 base and J by 2 bases, leaving 12 bases between them. The germline V gene encodes CDR1 LGHNA and CDR2 YNFKEQ. CDR3 length: 15 residues. Here the CDR3 reads CASSQVREAAYEQYF. As DNA, the CDR3 is TGTGCCAGCAGCCAAGTAAGGGAAGCGGCCTACGAGCAGTACTTC.